A selection of T cell receptor beta chains follows, all from one sample in a study of blood T cells in healthy people across ages. TCRdb redid the calling of the 5' RACE reads with MiXCR, one entry per CDR3 protein. The table records more than 1,400,000 distinct CDR3 sequences, around 42% of them present only once. Sequences were obtained from blood. All receptors derive from a woman between 18 and 29 years old in good health. Both conserved end residues are part of each CDR3. A D gene is named only where the DNA matches it firmly. The size field is filled for only some rows; it gives once, few, many or a size class.

few,TRBD2,TRBJ2-7,TRBV6-2/TRBV6-3,TGTGCCAGCAGTTTCGTCGCGGGAGGTCTCAACGAGCAGTACTTC,CASSFVAGGLNEQYF
few,NA,TRBJ1-2,TRBV9,TGTGCCAGCAGCCTCACAGACGGGCTCTATGGCTACACCTTC,CASSLTDGLYGYTF
NA,TRBD1,TRBJ2-1,TRBV11-1,TGTGCCAGCAGCCCCAGAGTAGGACCGGGACAGGGGATCAGAGGTTGGAATGAGCAGTTCTTC,CASSPRVGPGQGIRGWNEQFF
NA,TRBD2,TRBJ2-1,TRBV6-2/TRBV6-3,TGTGCCAGCAGTTACCCGGGACTAGCGGGAGGGTATGAGCAGTTCTTC,CASSYPGLAGGYEQFF
NA,NA,TRBJ1-2,TRBV11-2,TGTGCCAACAGCTTGGGTGGCAGGACAGCCTCCGATGGCTACACCTTC,CANSLGGRTASDGYTF
few,TRBD1,TRBJ2-3,TRBV29-1,TGCAGCGCCCGGACAGGGTCGGGTACAGATACGCAGTATTTT,CSARTGSGTDTQYF
NA,NA,TRBJ2-3,TRBV9,TGTGCCAGCAGCGGCGGACAGACCACAGATACGCAGTATTTT,CASSGGQTTDTQYF
once,TRBD2,TRBJ2-1,TRBV20-1,TGCAGTGCTCCCCGTCGGCGGGGGGAGGATGAGCAGTTCTTC,CSAPRRRGEDEQFF
NA,NA,TRBJ2-5,TRBV6-2/TRBV6-3,TGTGCCAGCAGTACCCAGAGAGGACTCAAACAGAAAGAGACCCAGTACTTC,CASSTQRGLKQKETQYF
few,TRBD2,TRBJ2-7,TRBV7-2,TGTGCCAGCAGCTTAGGTGATAGCGGGATCTACGAGCAGTACTTC,CASSLGDSGIYEQYF
NA,NA,TRBJ1-2,TRBV20-1,TGCAGTGCTACGAGGGGGGTCGGCTATGGCTACACCTTC,CSATRGVGYGYTF
few,NA,TRBJ2-7,TRBV5-5,TGTGCCAGCAGCTCCAGAGATTATTACGAGCAGTACTTC,CASSSRDYYEQYF
few,TRBD1,TRBJ2-1,TRBV29-1,TGCAGCGTTCGGGGGCAGGGGGCGGTAGGTGAGCAGTTCTTC,CSVRGQGAVGEQFF
NA,NA,TRBJ1-1,TRBV20-1,TGCAGCCTAAGAGGACCTAACACTGAAGCTTTCTTT,CSLRGPNTEAFF
NA,NA,TRBJ2-2,TRBV12-3/TRBV12-4,TGTGCCAGCAGTTTTAGGTCGAAGTTATCCAACACCGGGGAGCTGTTTTTT,CASSFRSKLSNTGELFF
NA,NA,TRBJ1-2,TRBV29-1,TGCAGCGTTGAAGTAACAGGCCCACAGTATGGCTACACCTTC,CSVEVTGPQYGYTF
few,TRBD2,TRBJ2-1,TRBV4-2,TGTGCCAGCAGCCAAGAACTAGCGGGGGACCATCAGTTCTTC,CASSQELAGDHQFF
NA,NA,TRBJ2-7,TRBV14,TGTGCCAGCAGCCAATCGGGGGCCGAGCAGTACTTC,CASSQSGAEQYF
many,TRBD2,TRBJ2-1,TRBV27,TGTGCCAGCAGTTTGCTAGCGGGGGGGCTAAATGAGCAGTTCTTC,CASSLLAGGLNEQFF
NA,NA,TRBJ1-1,TRBV2,TGTGCCAGCAGGAGCAATAGACTGGGAACCTTGAACACTGAAGCTTTCTTT,CASRSNRLGTLNTEAFF
NA,NA,TRBJ2-1,TRBV7-3,TGTGCCAGCAGCTCCCGGGGCGGCGGGGCCTACAATGAGCAGTTCTTC,CASSSRGGGAYNEQFF
NA,NA,TRBJ2-1,TRBV10-3,TGTGCCATCAGTGAGGTAGGGACATACAATGGGCAGTTCTTC,CAISEVGTYNGQFF
once,NA,TRBJ2-4,TRBV5-1,TGCGCCAGCAGCACCACGGGCCTGGGGGTAAACATTCAGTACTTC,CASSTTGLGVNIQYF
NA,NA,TRBJ2-7,TRBV4-1,TGCGCCAGCAGCCAAGATTGGCTGGGCGAGCAGTACTTC,CASSQDWLGEQYF
few,NA,TRBJ2-1,TRBV10-3,TGTGCCATCAGTAGGGGGAGTGGGGTAGATGAGCAGTTCTTC,CAISRGSGVDEQFF
NA,TRBD2,TRBJ2-7,TRBV29-1,TGCAGCGCAAGCGGGGCGAACTCCTACGAGCAGTACTTC,CSASGANSYEQYF
few,NA,TRBJ2-5,TRBV10-3,TGTGCCATCGCCCAGACCCCCGCAGGGGAGACCCAGTACTTC,CAIAQTPAGETQYF
few,NA,TRBJ1-2,TRBV20-1,TGCAGTGCTCAGGGGTTAGCTAACTATGGCTACACCTTC,CSAQGLANYGYTF
NA,NA,TRBJ1-1,TRBV7-9,TGTGCCAGCAGCTTCCGTCGGGGTAGGGACACTGAAGCTTTCTTT,CASSFRRGRDTEAFF
few,NA,TRBJ2-7,TRBV10-1,TGCGCCAGCAGTGAGTGGCCTGGCTACGAGCAGTACTTC,CASSEWPGYEQYF
few,TRBD2,TRBJ2-3,TRBV30,TGTGCCTGGAGTCTTTTAGCGGGGACGCAGTATTTT,CAWSLLAGTQYF
NA,NA,TRBJ1-2,TRBV30,TGTGCCTGGAATCGAATGGCAGGCTATGGCTACACCTTC,CAWNRMAGYGYTF
NA,NA,TRBJ1-6,TRBV7-9,TGTACCAGCAGCTCAGACACGTATAATTCACCCCTCCACTTT,CTSSSDTYNSPLHF
once,NA,TRBJ1-2,TRBV11-3,TGTGCCAGCACCTTAGTTGACATCGAAGGCCGTAACTATGGCTACACCTTC,CASTLVDIEGRNYGYTF
NA,TRBD1,TRBJ2-3,TRBV5-1,TGCGCCAGCAGCTTAGATCCCGGGACAGGGCTCACAGATACGCAGTATTTT,CASSLDPGTGLTDTQYF
NA,NA,TRBJ1-1,TRBV10-3,TGTGCCATCAGCCCAGATCAGGGTAACACTGAAGCTTTCTTT,CAISPDQGNTEAFF
NA,NA,TRBJ2-6,TRBV5-1,TGCGCCAGCAGCTTGGGACGGCCACTCTCTGGGGCCAACGTCCTGACTTTC,CASSLGRPLSGANVLTF
NA,NA,TRBJ1-4,TRBV3-1,TGTGCCAGCAGCGGCGAAGGGACGTCTTCTAATGAAAAACTGTTTTTT,CASSGEGTSSNEKLFF
NA,NA,TRBJ1-1,TRBV4-1,TGCGCCAGCAGCCAATCCCCCCGGGACTCAGGATTTTACACTGAAGCTTTCTTT,CASSQSPRDSGFYTEAFF
few,NA,TRBJ2-7,TRBV29-1,TGCAGCGTTGACCTCCGGGACACCGAGCAGTACTTC,CSVDLRDTEQYF